Listed here are 26 T cell receptor beta chains from one sample, sequenced in a study of blood T cell repertoires in COVID-19. The method was immunoSEQ multiplex PCR; TCRdb's version includes in-frame clones alone and lacks a portion of them. In the table there are 490,000 or so clones, about nine tenths of which are singletons. The specimen sequenced was PBMCs or T cells enriched from blood (not recorded which). All receptors come from a woman aged 55-70 years who had recovered from COVID-19.

The rearrangement links TRBV5-1 to TRBJ1-1; D might be TRBD1 (6 bases). There are 16 residues in the CDR3. CDR1 and CDR2 from the germline V gene are SGHRS and YFSETQ. Trimming pared 1 base from V and 3 bases from J, leaving 16 bases between. This CDR3 is CASSLWGRGSDTEAFF. CDR3 in DNA: TGCGCCAGCAGCTTGTGGGGCAGGGGCTCGGACACTGAAGCTTTCTTT.

CDR3 coding DNA: TGTGCCAGCAGGCGCCCGGGACTAGCGGGGGAGAGCACAGATACGCAGTATTTT. Translated: CASRRPGLAGESTDTQYF. The gene calls are TRBV27 and TRBJ2-3, with TRBD2 matching over 14 bases. The CDR3 is 18 amino acids. The germline V gene encodes CDR1 MNHEY and CDR2 SMNVEV (reference sequence). V shed 6 bases, J shed 0 bases, and the junction held 8 bases outside the gene matches.

This sequence joins TRBV2 and TRBJ1-1, with 9 bases fitting TRBD1. CDR1 is SNHLY, CDR2 FYNNEI, per germline. V lost 6 bases, J lost 2 bases, and 10 bases stayed unmatched. The length of the CDR3 is 16 residues. The CDR3 DNA sequence: TGTGCCAGCAGGGTACAGGGGGCGATGGGAAACACTGAAGCTTTCTTT. Translation: CASRVQGAMGNTEAFF.

The table lists this clone with a few counts. This chain uses TRBV5-1 with TRBJ1-6; no clear D. The length of the CDR3 is 15 residues. Trimming took 0 bases from V and 4 from J, leaving 8 bases between them. Looked up from germline, CDR1 is SGHRS and CDR2 is YFSETQ. The DNA of the CDR3 is TGCGCCAGCAGCTTGGACAGATTATATAATTCACCCCTCCACTTT. It specifies CASSLDRLYNSPLHF.

The chain recombines TRBV5-1 with TRBJ2-2, with D hard to call. The CDR3 consists of 14 residues. Germline V gene sequence: CDR1 SGHRS, CDR2 YFSETQ. The V end was cut by 0 bases, the J end by 4 bases, with 7 bases between. In nucleotides, the CDR3 is TGCGCCAGCAGCTTGGAGTCTAGCACCGGGGAGCTGTTTTTT. Translation gives CASSLESSTGELFF.

Here the CDR3 DNA reads TGTGCCAGCAGCTCCCCCGGTGGCTACACCTTC. It specifies CASSSPGGYTF. V is TRBV11-2 and J is TRBJ1-2; no firm D call. The CDR3 contains 11 residues. The germline V and J ends were trimmed by 4 bases and 7 bases, with 7 bases remaining between them. Germline CDR1 reads SGHAT; CDR2 reads FQNNGV.

This chain connects TRBV19 to TRBJ1-2, with a tentative D call TRBD1 (5 bases). The CDR3 sequence is 15 residues long. The germline V gene encodes CDR1 LNHDA and CDR2 SQIVND (reference sequence). With 5 bases removed from V and 0 bases from J, the gap between germline ends came to 13 bases. In DNA, the CDR3 is TGTGCCAGTAGTCTGCAGACAGCCGCTAACTATGGCTACACCTTC. It codes for CASSLQTAANYGYTF. Combining the CDR3 with reference TRBV19 and TRBJ1-2 gives the whole variable domain DGGITQSPKYLFRKEGQNVTLSCEQNLNHDAMYWYRQDPGQGLRLIYYSQIVNDFQKGDIAEGYSVSREKKESFPLTVTSAQKNPTAFYLCASSLQTAANYGYTFGSGTRLTVV.

The chain links TRBV3-1 (or the pseudogene TRBV3-2) to TRBJ2-2; weak D call: TRBD2 (6 bases). Germline V gene lookup returns CDR1 LGHDT and CDR2 YNNKEL (reference sequence). CDR3 length equals 16 residues. With 6 bases removed from V and 1 base from J, the gap between germline ends came to 15 bases. The CDR3 DNA reads TGTGCCAGCAGTCCTTCTCTAGCGTGGAACACCGGGGAGCTGTTTTTT. Translation gives CASSPSLAWNTGELFF.

With regard to this clone: Other DNA sequences in the sample encode the same CDR3. The chain couples TRBV5-1 to TRBJ2-2; 7 positions match TRBD1. Germline-derived CDR1 and CDR2 are SGHRS and YFSETQ. The length of the CDR3 is 15 residues. V lost 4 bases to trimming and J lost 0 bases; unmatched junction nucleotides: 3. CDR3 bases: TGCGCCAGCAGCCCTCAGGGGGCGAACACCGGGGAGCTGTTTTTT. Protein: CASSPQGANTGELFF.

This clone was counted many times. The V and J genes are TRBV5-6 and TRBJ2-7; TRBD1 agrees at 7 bases. J was trimmed by 1 base and V by 2 bases; bases with no gene match: 6. This CDR3 is 15 amino acids long. Germline V gene sequence: CDR1 SGHDT, CDR2 YYEEEE. The DNA of the CDR3 is TGTGCCAGCAGCTTTGACAGGGCGGGTTCCTACGAGCAGTACGTC. Residues: CASSFDRAGSYEQYV.

The gene calls are TRBV5-1 and TRBJ1-1; D is undetermined. This CDR3 region has 15 residues. Germline CDR1 reads SGHRS; CDR2 reads YFSETQ. Trimming took 0 bases from V and 0 from J, leaving 9 bases between them. Written as DNA, the CDR3 is TGCGCCAGCAGCTTGGAACGGACTATGAACACTGAAGCTTTCTTT. Translating gives CASSLERTMNTEAFF.

The gene calls are TRBV2 and TRBJ2-2; D perhaps matches TRBD2 (5 bases). Trimming cost V 4 bases and J 5 bases, with 5 bases left between them. The germline V gene encodes CDR1 SNHLY and CDR2 FYNNEI. This CDR3 is 12 amino acids long. The CDR3: CASSGRTGELFF. The CDR3 nucleotides read TGTGCCAGCAGTGGGAGGACCGGGGAGCTGTTTTTT.

This clone has more than one count but fewer than ten. This sequence joins TRBV19 and TRBJ1-4; D gene ambiguous. The V gene's germline CDR1 is LNHDA and CDR2 SQIVND (reference sequence). Trimming took 3 bases from V and 4 from J, leaving 12 bases between them. The CDR3 extends over 15 amino acids. Here the CDR3 DNA reads TGTGCCAGTAGTATCTCTCCTACCAATAATGAAAAACTGTTTTTT. Translating it yields CASSISPTNNEKLFF.

The chain carries TRBV7-2 and TRBJ2-3, with D possibly matching TRBD1 (6 bases). The CDR3 loop spans 14 amino acids. Germline V gene data show CDR1 as SGHTA and CDR2 as FQGNSA. The V and J ends lost 1 base and 6 bases respectively, with 11 bases between them. The CDR3 nucleotides are TGTGCCAGCAGCTTAGGACAGGTGGGGGATACGCAGTATTTT. Translated: CASSLGQVGDTQYF. The whole variable domain, remainder taken from reference TRBV7-2 and TRBJ2-3, is GAGVSQSPSNKVTEKGKDVELRCDPISGHTALYWYRQSLGQGLEFLIYFQGNSAPDKSGLPSDRFSAERTGGSVSTLTIQRTQQEDSAVYLCASSLGQVGDTQYFGPGTRLTVL.

J is TRBJ2-6 and V is TRBV4-1; 7 positions match TRBD1. Germline V gives CDR1 MGHRA, CDR2 YSYEKL. This CDR3 has 21 amino acids. V was clipped by 2 bases and J by 0 bases; unmatched bases: 16. The CDR3 DNA reads as TGCGCCAGCAGCCAATGGCCGGAGACAGGGCTCTCAAGCTCTGGGGCCAACGTCCTGACTTTC. Translating it yields CASSQWPETGLSSSGANVLTF.

This clone was detected only a few times. The V call is TRBV4-1, the J call TRBJ1-6, with TRBD1 matching over 9 bases. V shed 4 bases and J 6 bases; nucleotides not matched to a gene: 4. Germline lookup yields CDR1 MGHRA and CDR2 YSYEKL. The CDR3 loop spans 15 amino acids. CDR3 DNA: TGCGCCAGCAGCCCAGGGGGACAGGGTAATTCACCCCTCCACTTT. This sequence encodes CASSPGGQGNSPLHF.

The chain has TRBV2 and TRBJ2-3; D perhaps matches TRBD1 (6 bases). Germline assignment: CDR1 SNHLY and CDR2 FYNNEI. Deletions cut 7 bases from V and 2 bases from J, with 13 bases between. The CDR3 covers 14 residues. CDR3 amino acids: CASTPGHLTDTQYF. In DNA form, the CDR3 reads TGTGCCAGCACTCCGGGACACCTCACAGATACGCAGTATTTT. Looking up the rest from reference TRBV2 and TRBJ2-3 gives the full variable domain: EPEVTQTPSHQVTQMGQEVILRCVPISNHLYFYWYRQILGQKVEFLVSFYNNEISEKSEIFDDQFSVERPDGSNFTLKIRSTKLEDSAMYFCASTPGHLTDTQYFGPGTRLTVL.

This chain links TRBV5-1 with TRBJ1-4; possible D gene TRBD1, 6 bases. Germline V gene sequence: CDR1 SGHRS, CDR2 YFSETQ. The CDR3 extends over 17 amino acids. Trimming pared 5 bases from V and 7 bases from J, leaving 24 bases between. DNA of the CDR3: TGCGCCAGCAGGTTTTCCGGGACATCAATTCAGGTTGAAAAACTGTTTTTT. It translates to CASRFSGTSIQVEKLFF.

V gene TRBV6-1 combines with J gene TRBJ2-2; TRBD2 matches 14 bases. CDR1 is MNHNS and CDR2 is SASEGT in the germline V gene. The CDR3 length is 16 residues. V trimming: 4 bases; J trimming: 5 bases; junction bases outside the gene matches: 3. The CDR3 sequence: CASSVGLAGVTGELFF. In nucleotides, the CDR3 is TGTGCCAGCAGTGTGGGACTAGCGGGGGTTACCGGGGAGCTGTTTTTT.

This chain uses TRBV14 with TRBJ2-7, with TRBD2 as a possible D gene (5 bases). CDR3 size: 12 residues. The germline V gene has CDR1 SGHDN and CDR2 FVKESK. The V end lost 8 bases, the J end lost 3 bases, and 11 bases lay between the germline ends. CDR3 sequence (DNA): TGTGCCAGCGGGCGGGTTTACTACGAGCAGTACTTC. Amino acids: CASGRVYYEQYF.

This chain links TRBV19 with TRBJ1-3, with 8 bases matching TRBD1. Germline V gene lookup returns CDR1 LNHDA and CDR2 SQIVND (reference sequence). The J segment lost 5 bases and the V segment lost 9 bases, leaving 12 bases of the junction unmatched. The CDR3 has 15 amino acids. The CDR3 coding sequence is TGTGCCAGCCGAAGCCCCGGACAGGGCCGAAACACCATATATTTT. Residues: CASRSPGQGRNTIYF.

The gene calls are TRBV19 and TRBJ2-4; D may be TRBD1 (6 bases). This CDR3 is 15 amino acids long. Trimming took off 3 bases at V and 6 bases at J, with 15 bases between the two ends. Germline V gives CDR1 LNHDA, CDR2 SQIVND (reference sequence). The CDR3 DNA is TGTGCCAGTAGTATCTACACAGGGCTGGGAAACATTCAGTACTTC. This translates into CASSIYTGLGNIQYF.

This sequence joins TRBV11-2 and TRBJ1-6; 9 nucleotides align to TRBD1. V lost 5 bases to trimming and J lost 7 bases; unmatched junction nucleotides: 6. The length of the CDR3 is 15 residues. Germline V lookup: CDR1 SGHAT, CDR2 FQNNGV. The CDR3 nucleotides are TGTGCCAGCAGCCGTGGGACAGGGATGAATTCACCCCTCCACTTT. This codes for CASSRGTGMNSPLHF.

This chain joins TRBV6-6 and TRBJ1-4; 8 nucleotides align to TRBD1. Trimming removed 2 bases from V and 5 bases from J; junction bases left unmatched: 7. CDR1 MNHNY and CDR2 SVGAGI come from the germline V gene (reference sequence). The CDR3 is 16 amino acids. In DNA form, the CDR3 reads TGTGCCAGCAGTTACCTTCGGACAGGGCGGAATGAAAAACTGTTTTTT. Translated, it gives CASSYLRTGRNEKLFF.

This CDR3 is CASRSGGAHGTDTQYF. DNA for the CDR3: TGTGCCAGCAGGTCGGGCGGGGCCCATGGGACAGATACGCAGTATTTT. The chain uses TRBV5-4 and TRBJ2-3; TRBD2 might be the D (6 bases). CDR1 and CDR2 (germline): SGHNT, YYREEE (reference sequence). The length of the CDR3 is 16 residues. The V gene lost 5 bases and the J gene lost 3 bases, with 19 bases spanning the gap.

The rearrangement links TRBV24-1 to TRBJ1-5; 7 bases agree with TRBD1. V gave up 5 bases and J gave up 3 bases; unmatched junction bases: 27. The CDR3 is 22 amino acids. Germline CDR1 reads KGHDR; CDR2 reads SFDVKD. DNA for the CDR3: TGTGCCACCAGTGCCCCGGACAGGACCCCTACTGATAGAAGTACCCACAATCAGCCCCAGCATTTT. Amino acid sequence: CATSAPDRTPTDRSTHNQPQHF.